The sample holds a few counts of the clone carrying this T cell receptor (beta chain). What it binds is not known. Trimming took off 0 bases at V and 11 bases at J, with 4 bases between the two ends. The CDR3 is 10 amino acids. Germline values: CDR1 SGHAT, CDR2 FQNNGV. This sample is part of a study of neoadjuvant nivolumab and ipilimumab in lung cancer. General study results and limits: TCR receptors were sequenced in few samples. Pretherapy blood TCR richness correlated positively with resected tumor richness. From pretherapy to surgery, tumor richness and clonality rose with dual therapy.

Method: immunoSEQ multiplex PCR; TCRdb's copy keeps in-frame clones and lacks some. The sample holds some 8,000 clones, about 85% seen once. This material consisted of adjacent normal lung tissue, taken after neoadjuvant nivolumab, alone or with ipilimumab, at or shortly before surgery. The receptor's source is an adult with non-small cell lung cancer. The gene calls are TRBV11-2 and TRBJ1-1; D unresolved. CDR3: CASSLDRAFF. Here the CDR3 DNA reads TGTGCCAGCAGCTTAGATCGGGCTTTCTTT.